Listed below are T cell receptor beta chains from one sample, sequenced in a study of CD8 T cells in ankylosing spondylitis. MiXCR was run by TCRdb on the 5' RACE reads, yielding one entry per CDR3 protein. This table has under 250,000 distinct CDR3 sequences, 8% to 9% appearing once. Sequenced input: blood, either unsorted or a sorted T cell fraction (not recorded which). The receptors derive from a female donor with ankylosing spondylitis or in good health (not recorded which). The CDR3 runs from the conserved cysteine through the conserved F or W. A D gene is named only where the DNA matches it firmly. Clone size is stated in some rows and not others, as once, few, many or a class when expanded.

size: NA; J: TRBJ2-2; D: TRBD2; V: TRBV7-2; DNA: TGTGCCAGCAGCCCTCAGGCTAGCGGAAACACCGGGGAGCTGTTTTTT; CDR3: CASSPQASGNTGELFF
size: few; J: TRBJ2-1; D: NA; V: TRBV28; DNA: TGTGCCAGCAGTTTAGCGGACTACCGGAATGAGCAGTTCTTC; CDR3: CASSLADYRNEQFF
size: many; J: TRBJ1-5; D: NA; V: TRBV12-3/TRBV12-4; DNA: TGTGCCAGCAGTTTTTGGCAGGACGATCAGCCCCAGCATTTT; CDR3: CASSFWQDDQPQHF
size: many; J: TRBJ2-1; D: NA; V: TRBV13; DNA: TGTGCCAGCTCGGTACTTGCCTACAATGAGCAGTTCTTC; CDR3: CASSVLAYNEQFF
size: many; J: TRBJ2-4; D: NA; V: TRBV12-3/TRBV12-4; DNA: TGTGCCAGCAGTTTAAATGGGGGCGCCAAAAACATTCAGTACTTC; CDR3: CASSLNGGAKNIQYF
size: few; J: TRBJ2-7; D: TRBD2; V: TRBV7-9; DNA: TGTGCCAGCAGCCCCGGACTAGCGGGAGTGTACGAGCAGTACTTC; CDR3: CASSPGLAGVYEQYF
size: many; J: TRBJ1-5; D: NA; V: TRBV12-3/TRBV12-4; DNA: TGTGCCAGCAGTTTAGTTGGCAACAATCAGCCCCAGCATTTT; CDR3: CASSLVGNNQPQHF
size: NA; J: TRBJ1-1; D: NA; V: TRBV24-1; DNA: TGTGCGACACAGGGTCACACTGAAGCTTTCTTT; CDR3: CATQGHTEAFF
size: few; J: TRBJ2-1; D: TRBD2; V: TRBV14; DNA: TGTGCCAGCAGCCAGCAAAGACTAGCGGGAGGCAATGAGCAGTTCTTC; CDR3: CASSQQRLAGGNEQFF
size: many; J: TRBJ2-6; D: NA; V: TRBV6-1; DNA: TGTGCCAGCAGTCGTCCCTCTGGGGCCAACGTCCTGACTTTC; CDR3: CASSRPSGANVLTF
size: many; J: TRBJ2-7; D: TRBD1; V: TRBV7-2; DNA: TGTGCCAGCAGCTTCCGGACAGGGGGCTCCTACGAGCAGTACTTC; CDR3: CASSFRTGGSYEQYF
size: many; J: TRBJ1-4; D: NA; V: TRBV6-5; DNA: TGTGCCAGCAGTGGGAGAGCGGAAAAACTGTTTTTT; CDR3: CASSGRAEKLFF
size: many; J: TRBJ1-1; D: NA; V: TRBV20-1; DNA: TGCAGCGCCCCGGAGGGGGGGACTGAAGCTTTCTTT; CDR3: CSAPEGGTEAFF
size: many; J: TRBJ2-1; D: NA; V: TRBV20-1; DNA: TGCGGATCGGGGGAACCCCGGCGGAATGAGCAGTTCTTC; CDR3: CGSGEPRRNEQFF
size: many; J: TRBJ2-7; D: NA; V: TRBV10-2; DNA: TGCGCCACCGAGACTAGTCCCAACGAGCAGTACTTC; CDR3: CATETSPNEQYF
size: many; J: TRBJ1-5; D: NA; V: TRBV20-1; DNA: TGCAGTGCTAGAGGGGGCCGCACGCCTGCGGAGCCCCAGCATTTT; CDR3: CSARGGRTPAEPQHF
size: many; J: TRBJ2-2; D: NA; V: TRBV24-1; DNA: TGTGCCACCAGTGACCGGGACACGTCGAACACCGGGGAGCTGTTTTTT; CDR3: CATSDRDTSNTGELFF
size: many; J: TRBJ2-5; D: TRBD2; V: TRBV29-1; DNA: TGCAGCGTGGGGGTCCATGCGGGAGGGCCCAGTCGGGAGATGCGGACCCAGTACTTC; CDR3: CSVGVHAGGPSREMRTQYF
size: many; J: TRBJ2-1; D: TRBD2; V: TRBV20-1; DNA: TGCAGTGCTCATCTAGCGGGGGCCTACAATGAGCAGTTCTTC; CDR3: CSAHLAGAYNEQFF
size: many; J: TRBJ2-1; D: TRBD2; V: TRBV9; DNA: TGTGCCAGCAGCCGGGACTACTACAATGAGCAGTTCTTC; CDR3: CASSRDYYNEQFF